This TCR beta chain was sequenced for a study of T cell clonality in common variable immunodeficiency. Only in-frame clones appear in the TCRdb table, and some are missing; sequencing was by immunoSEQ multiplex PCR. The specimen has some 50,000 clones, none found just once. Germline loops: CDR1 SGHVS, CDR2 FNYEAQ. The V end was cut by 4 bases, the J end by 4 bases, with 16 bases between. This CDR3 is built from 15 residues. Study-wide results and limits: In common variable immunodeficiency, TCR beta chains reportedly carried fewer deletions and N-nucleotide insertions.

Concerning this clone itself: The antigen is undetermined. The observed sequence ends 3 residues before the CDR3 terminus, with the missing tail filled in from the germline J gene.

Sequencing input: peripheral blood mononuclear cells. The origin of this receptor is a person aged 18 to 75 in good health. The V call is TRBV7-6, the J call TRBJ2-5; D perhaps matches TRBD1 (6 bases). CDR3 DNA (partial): TGTGCCAGCAGCTCGGTGGGGGCTCAGGGAGAGACC. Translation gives CASSSVGAQGET. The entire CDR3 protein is CASSSVGAQGETQYF.